The 25 T cell receptor beta chains listed next were all sequenced from one sample in a study of blood T cell repertoires in COVID-19. Here immunoSEQ multiplex PCR was the method, and the copy in TCRdb shows in-frame clones only, minus some. The table lists 130,000 to 150,000 clones, around four fifths of them singletons. Input material: PBMCs or T cells enriched from blood (not recorded which). The receptors stem from a woman aged 40 to 50 who had recovered from COVID-19.

The V call is TRBV2, the J call TRBJ2-5; weak D call: TRBD2 (6 bases). V dropped 2 bases and J dropped 1 base, with 11 bases sitting between them. The CDR3 extends over 15 amino acids. The germline gives CDR1 SNHLY, CDR2 FYNNEI. CDR3 loop: CASSESGLLQETQYF. In DNA, the CDR3 is TGTGCCAGCAGTGAAAGCGGGCTCCTCCAAGAGACCCAGTACTTC.

This clone has a single count. The chain combines TRBV2 with TRBJ1-2, with 11 bases that match TRBD1. CDR3 length equals 13 residues. Germline values: CDR1 SNHLY, CDR2 FYNNEI. The J segment lost 6 bases and the V segment lost 3 bases, leaving 0 bases of the junction unmatched. CDR3 DNA: TGTGCCAGCAGTGAGGACAGGGGGCATGGCTACACCTTC. Its protein is CASSEDRGHGYTF.

CDR3 region: CASSFLAGALETQYF. The CDR3 DNA sequence: TGTGCCAGCAGCTTTCTAGCGGGGGCCTTAGAGACCCAGTACTTC. The chain combines TRBV5-6 with TRBJ2-5; 10 bases are shared with TRBD2. This CDR3 is 15 amino acids long. V gave up 2 bases and J gave up 4 bases; unmatched junction bases: 5. CDR1 and CDR2 (germline): SGHDT, YYEEEE.

The gene calls are TRBV2 and TRBJ2-1; D is ambiguous. The CDR3 length is 15 residues. The V gene lost 6 bases and the J gene lost 2 bases, with 14 bases spanning the gap. Looked up from germline, CDR1 is SNHLY and CDR2 is FYNNEI. DNA for the CDR3: TGTGCCAGCAGAGAACCCCTAAGCACCTACAATGAGCAGTTCTTC. It is translated as CASREPLSTYNEQFF.

In its sample, this clone was seen once. The chain couples TRBV7-9 to TRBJ2-7, with a weak D call TRBD1 (5 bases). CDR3 length: 12 amino acids. The V end lost 9 bases, the J end lost 3 bases, and 12 bases lay between the germline ends. Germline CDR1 reads SEHNR; CDR2 reads FQNEAQ (reference sequence). The CDR3 is CASKGVNYEQYF. The DNA for the CDR3 is TGTGCCAGTAAAGGGGTGAACTACGAGCAGTACTTC.

The chain uses TRBV2 and TRBJ2-1, with 8 bases lining up with TRBD2. With V trimmed by 7 bases and J by 2 bases, 4 bases remained unmatched. Germline V gene sequence: CDR1 SNHLY, CDR2 FYNNEI. The CDR3 has 14 amino acids. In DNA form, the CDR3 reads TGTGCCAGCAAACCGGGACTAGCCTACAATGAGCAGTTCTTC. This translates into CASKPGLAYNEQFF.

The chain has TRBV15 and TRBJ2-2, with D possibly TRBD2 on 6 matching bases. CDR3 length: 18 amino acids. The ends were cut back, 0 bases at V and 1 base at J, with 15 bases in the middle. Germline CDR1 reads LNHNV; CDR2 reads YYDKDF (reference sequence). The CDR3 is CATSRDLMIGGNTGELFF. CDR3 sequence (DNA): TGTGCCACCAGCAGAGATCTCATGATCGGGGGGAACACCGGGGAGCTGTTTTTT.

The chain recombines TRBV29-1 with TRBJ1-5; 7 positions match TRBD1. This CDR3 is 17 amino acids long. Looked up from germline, CDR1 is SQVTM and CDR2 is ANQGSEA. With V trimmed by 6 bases and J by 2 bases, 16 bases remained unmatched. The CDR3 DNA reads TGCAGCGTAACCCTTGCTGGAGGGGGCTATGGCAATCAGCCCCAGCATTTT. Residues: CSVTLAGGGYGNQPQHF.

J is TRBJ2-2 and V is TRBV12-3 or TRBV12-4; D gene unclear. The CDR3 totals 12 residues. The V gene lost 5 bases and the J gene lost 5 bases, with 6 bases spanning the gap. The CDR3 coding sequence is TGTGCCAGCAGTCCTCGGACCGGGGAGCTGTTTTTT. It specifies CASSPRTGELFF.

This chain joins TRBV11-2 and TRBJ1-6; TRBD1 might be the D (6 bases). Deletions cut 2 bases from V and 7 bases from J, with 9 bases between. This CDR3 is 14 amino acids long. Germline V gene data show CDR1 as SGHAT and CDR2 as FQNNGV. CDR3 in DNA: TGTGCCAGCAGCTTAAGGCAGGGGAATTCACCCCTCCACTTT. Its protein product is CASSLRQGNSPLHF.

V gene TRBV9 combines with J gene TRBJ2-3; 7 bases line up with TRBD2. The junction had 7 bases not matched to a gene; V was cut back by 3 bases and J by 0 bases. This CDR3 has 16 amino acids. The germline V gene has CDR1 SGDLS and CDR2 YYNGEE. CDR3 amino acids: CASSEWEGASTDTQYF. The CDR3 coding sequence is TGTGCCAGCAGCGAGTGGGAGGGAGCAAGCACAGATACGCAGTATTTT.

The V gene is TRBV6-1, the J gene TRBJ1-6, with D possibly TRBD1 on 5 matching bases. CDR3 length: 14 amino acids. The ends were cut back, 1 base at V and 9 bases at J, with 10 bases in the middle. CDR1 is MNHNS, CDR2 SASEGT, per germline. CDR3 protein: CASSEEGRISPLHF. The CDR3 region has the DNA TGTGCCAGCAGTGAAGAGGGGCGAATTTCACCCCTCCACTTT.

The table lists this clone with a few counts. The chain has TRBV7-6 and TRBJ1-2; D is uncertain. V was clipped by 5 bases and J by 0 bases, with 16 bases between them. Per the germline V gene, CDR1 is SGHVS and CDR2 is FNYEAQ. The CDR3 runs 16 residues. As DNA, the CDR3 is TGTGCCAGCAGCCCCCAATTCAGAACCTCTAACTATGGCTACACCTTC. Translation gives CASSPQFRTSNYGYTF.

The chain has TRBV19 and TRBJ2-5; TRBD1 agrees at 10 bases. This CDR3 has 15 residues. The germline gives CDR1 LNHDA, CDR2 SQIVND (reference sequence). With 7 bases clipped from V and 5 bases from J, the junction kept 10 bases outside the gene matches. Here the CDR3 reads CASTQGDRGWETQYF. The CDR3 DNA is TGTGCCAGTACCCAAGGGGACAGGGGTTGGGAGACCCAGTACTTC.

J is TRBJ1-3 and V is TRBV18; D is unresolved. This CDR3 is 14 amino acids long. Germline-derived CDR1 and CDR2 are KGHSH and LQKENI. The V gene lost 1 base and the J gene lost 0 bases, with 4 bases spanning the gap. CDR3 sequence: CASSPQSSGNTIYF. The CDR3 DNA sequence: TGTGCCAGCTCACCACAGAGCTCTGGAAACACCATATATTTT.

This clone occurred a few times. The V call is TRBV10-3, the J call TRBJ2-7, with D maybe TRBD1 (5 bases). CDR1 is ENHRY and CDR2 is SYGVKD in the germline V gene. The CDR3 length is 13 residues. V was trimmed by 3 bases and J by 5 bases, leaving 11 bases between them. CDR3 region: CAISEGVGDEQYF. The DNA for the CDR3 is TGTGCCATCAGTGAAGGGGTAGGGGACGAGCAGTACTTC.

V and J are TRBV9 and TRBJ2-6, with 7 bases fitting TRBD1. Unmatched junction bases numbered 12, after V lost 4 bases and J lost 2 bases. Germline CDR1 and CDR2: SGDLS and YYNGEE. The CDR3 loop spans 18 amino acids. In nucleotides, the CDR3 is TGTGCCAGCAGCTTCAACCCGTCCGGGACAGCTGGGGCCAACGTCCTGACTTTC. Protein: CASSFNPSGTAGANVLTF.

The J gene is TRBJ1-1, the V gene TRBV27; 9 bases are a match to TRBD1. The CDR3 is made up of 14 amino acids. CDR1 is MNHEY and CDR2 is SMNVEV in the germline V gene (reference sequence). V dropped 3 bases and J dropped 3; count of bases not matched to a gene: 2. The CDR3 protein is CASSFRDRDTEAFF. The CDR3 DNA follows: TGTGCCAGCAGTTTCCGGGACAGGGACACTGAAGCTTTCTTT.

The chain carries TRBV6-5 and TRBJ2-3, with unresolved D. CDR3 size: 15 residues. Trimming left V 0 bases short and J 5 bases short, with 12 bases between. Germline V gene data show CDR1 as MNHEY and CDR2 as SVGAGI. The CDR3 protein is CASSYSPSIEDTQYF. The CDR3 bases are TGTGCCAGCAGTTACTCTCCCTCTATCGAAGATACGCAGTATTTT.

V is TRBV2 and J is TRBJ2-7; D is perhaps TRBD1 (6 bases). Germline CDR1 SNHLY, CDR2 FYNNEI. This CDR3 contains 15 residues. V lost 5 bases and J 2 bases, leaving 16 bases between the germline ends. The CDR3 spells CASSPGQGPTYEQYF. In nucleotides, the CDR3 is TGTGCCAGCAGTCCGGGGCAGGGGCCCACCTACGAGCAGTACTTC. The whole variable domain, remainder taken from reference TRBV2 and TRBJ2-7, is EPEVTQTPSHQVTQMGQEVILRCVPISNHLYFYWYRQILGQKVEFLVSFYNNEISEKSEIFDDQFSVERPDGSNFTLKIRSTKLEDSAMYFCASSPGQGPTYEQYFGPGTRLTVT.

V usage is TRBV19 and J usage is TRBJ2-5, with D maybe TRBD1 (6 bases). With 4 bases removed from V and 5 bases from J, the gap between germline ends came to 14 bases. Per the germline V gene, CDR1 is LNHDA and CDR2 is SQIVND (reference sequence). The CDR3 totals 14 residues. The CDR3 spells CASSRLGAGETQYF. DNA for the CDR3: TGTGCCAGTAGTAGGTTGGGGGCGGGCGAGACCCAGTACTTC.

J is TRBJ1-4 and V is TRBV3-1 (or the pseudogene TRBV3-2); D unresolved. This CDR3 has 18 residues. Germline lookup yields CDR1 LGHDT and CDR2 YNNKEL (reference sequence). Trimming took off 6 bases at V and 4 bases at J, with 24 bases between the two ends. The CDR3 DNA sequence: TGTGCCAGCAGGCACTGGGTTGGGAGGCTGGGTGATAATGAAAAACTGTTTTTT. Protein product: CASRHWVGRLGDNEKLFF.

The chain couples TRBV6-5 to TRBJ2-2; D is undetermined. CDR3 length: 13 residues. V was cut by 6 bases and J by 3 bases, with 8 bases left in between. Germline V gene data show CDR1 as MNHEY and CDR2 as SVGAGI. The CDR3 DNA reads as TGTGCCAGCAGAGACTCCTACACCGGGGAGCTGTTTTTT. Its translation is CASRDSYTGELFF.

The chain uses TRBV10-3 and TRBJ1-5; the D gene is possibly TRBD1 (6 bases). The CDR3 is 14 amino acids. V was cut by 3 bases and J by 7 bases, with 13 bases left in between. Germline V gene sequence: CDR1 ENHRY, CDR2 SYGVKD. CDR3 nucleotides: TGTGCCATCAGTGAAGGGGGAGGGAACCAGCCCCAGCATTTT. This gives the protein CAISEGGGNQPQHF.

The rearrangement links TRBV12-3 or TRBV12-4 to TRBJ2-7; D uncertain. Between the trimmed V and J ends, which lost 3 bases and 6 bases, there was a span of 12 bases. The CDR3 spans 13 residues. The CDR3 nucleotides are TGTGCCAGCAGTTTCTACCCCACCCCCGAGCAGTACTTC. This translates into CASSFYPTPEQYF.